This passage covers 10 T cell receptor beta chains from one sample sequenced in a study of long-term antiretroviral therapy in people with HIV. This was the immunoSEQ v3.0 assay at survey level. Sequencing was performed with immunoSEQ multiplex PCR; in TCRdb, only in-frame clones are kept and a portion is missing. This sample has over 10,000 clones; approximately 80% occur once, and the top ten carry approximately 20%. The sample in question was unsorted PBMCs, obtained 0.5 years before starting antiretroviral therapy. These receptors originate from a woman aged 40 to 50 with HIV.

This chain links TRBV30 with TRBJ2-7; 12 bases fit TRBD1. The CDR3 totals 14 residues. The trim removed 1 base at V and 5 bases at J, leaving 3 bases unmatched. Germline V gene sequence: CDR1 GTSNPN, CDR2 SVGIG (reference sequence). The CDR3 is CAWSGDRGQNEQYF. In DNA form, the CDR3 reads TGTGCCTGGAGTGGGGACAGGGGGCAAAACGAGCAGTACTTC.

There are a few counts of this clone. V and J are TRBV5-1 and TRBJ1-5; D may be TRBD1 (6 bases). The CDR3 spans 15 residues. The V end lost 4 bases, the J end lost 5 bases, and 16 bases lay between the germline ends. Per germline, CDR1 SGHRS and CDR2 YFSETQ. CDR3 sequence reads: CASSQGTARDQPQHF. The CDR3, as DNA: TGCGCCAGCAGCCAGGGGACTGCCAGGGATCAGCCCCAGCATTTT.

The chain has TRBV5-4 and TRBJ2-1; D unresolved. The CDR3 totals 14 residues. Per the germline V gene, CDR1 is SGHNT and CDR2 is YYREEE (reference sequence). Trimming took off 0 bases at V and 5 bases at J, with 9 bases between the two ends. CDR3 region: CASSLEPEDNEQFF. The CDR3 DNA follows: TGTGCCAGCAGCTTGGAGCCAGAGGACAATGAGCAGTTCTTC.

The chain uses TRBV4-2 and TRBJ1-1, with a tentative D call TRBD1 (5 bases). The CDR3 consists of 15 residues. The V gene lost 7 bases and the J gene lost 0 bases, with 15 bases spanning the gap. Per the germline V gene, CDR1 is LGHNA and CDR2 is YNFKEQ. The CDR3 region has the DNA TGTGCCAGCACCAGGGTTTTAGGGATGAACACTGAAGCTTTCTTT. Its protein product is CASTRVLGMNTEAFF.

The chain is built from TRBV11-2 and TRBJ2-7, with D unresolved. Germline V CDR1 and CDR2: SGHAT, FQNNGV. The CDR3 sequence is 16 residues long. The ends were cut back, 1 base at V and 0 bases at J, with 13 bases in the middle. The CDR3 spells CASSLARDLSSYEQYF. DNA of the CDR3: TGTGCCAGCAGCTTAGCGAGAGACTTAAGCTCCTACGAGCAGTACTTC.

This clone showed up just a few times. The genes are TRBV7-7 and TRBJ1-3, with TRBD1 identical over 7 bases. The germline V gene encodes CDR1 SSHAT and CDR2 FNYEAQ (reference sequence). This CDR3 spans 15 amino acids. J lost 8 bases, V lost 4 bases, and 11 bases had no gene match. DNA of the CDR3: TGTGCCAGCAGCTCCGGCCGGGACAGCCTGCACACCATATATTTT. Its protein product is CASSSGRDSLHTIYF.

The chain has TRBV2 and TRBJ1-5; unclear D gene. The CDR3 consists of 13 residues. V was shortened by 7 bases and J by 1 base, with 8 bases between the two germline ends. The germline gives CDR1 SNHLY, CDR2 FYNNEI. In DNA form, the CDR3 reads TGTGCCAGCACGGTTTGGAGCAATCAGCCCCAGCATTTT. Residues: CASTVWSNQPQHF.

The gene calls are TRBV5-7 and TRBJ2-7; 7 nucleotides agree with TRBD1. TRBV5-7 is placed among ORFs of uncertain function. There are 14 residues in the CDR3. V dropped 1 base and J dropped 5; count of bases not matched to a gene: 6. The CDR3 spells CASSLPGQRHEQYF. As DNA, the CDR3 is TGTGCCAGCAGCTTGCCGGGACAGAGGCACGAGCAGTACTTC.

The V call is TRBV4-2, the J call TRBJ2-5, with D uncertain. Trimming shortened V by 1 base and J by 2 bases, and 14 bases separated the two germline ends. CDR3 length: 16 residues. Looked up from germline, CDR1 is LGHNA and CDR2 is YNFKEQ. CDR3 nucleotides: TGTGCCAGCAGCCAAGGAACCGCAGCGCGTCAAGAGACCCAGTACTTC. The encoded protein is CASSQGTAARQETQYF.

This clone was found a few times. This chain uses TRBV5-6 with TRBJ1-5; TRBD1 is a possible D gene (6 bases). The germline V and J ends were trimmed by 7 bases and 6 bases, with 14 bases remaining between them. CDR3 length equals 13 residues. CDR1 and CDR2 from the germline V gene are SGHDT and YYEEEE. The DNA of the CDR3 is TGTGCCAGCGGCAGGGGAGTTGGTCAGCCCCAGCATTTT. It yields the protein CASGRGVGQPQHF. The full variable domain, rest sourced from reference TRBV5-6 and TRBJ1-5, is DAGVTQSPTHLIKTRGQQVTLRCSPKSGHDTVSWYQQALGQGPQFIFQYYEEEERQRGNFPDRFSGHQFPNYSSELNVNALLLGDSALYLCASGRGVGQPQHFGDGTRLSIL.